This T cell receptor beta chain was obtained from a study of cytomegalovirus exposure and HLA in healthy donors. Regarding the study as a whole: A prior analysis recorded that most TCR beta V segments were productive about 87% or about 30% of the time. The study flagged approximately 180 TCR beta chains as cytomegalovirus-associated. In a later analysis, around 18,000 TCR beta sequences were associated with HLA alleles at 0.05 false discovery rate.

This CDR3 region has 11 residues. CDR1 SGHNT and CDR2 YYREEE come from the germline V gene (reference sequence). J lost 5 bases, V lost 9 bases, and 3 bases had no gene match. On this clone: What it binds is unknown.

The PCR used 60 Vbeta and 13 Jbeta primers. Clones were read by immunoSEQ multiplex PCR, and TCRdb kept only the in-frame ones, dropping some. The sample carries hundreds of thousands of clones, 82% recorded once. The sample consisted of PBMCs. The chain carries TRBV5-4 and TRBJ2-3; 7 nucleotides agree with TRBD1. The TCR was taken from a man in his forties in good health and CMV-seropositive. The CDR3 region has the DNA TGTGCCATGAACAGGGGAGATACGCAGTATTTT. It is translated as CAMNRGDTQYF.